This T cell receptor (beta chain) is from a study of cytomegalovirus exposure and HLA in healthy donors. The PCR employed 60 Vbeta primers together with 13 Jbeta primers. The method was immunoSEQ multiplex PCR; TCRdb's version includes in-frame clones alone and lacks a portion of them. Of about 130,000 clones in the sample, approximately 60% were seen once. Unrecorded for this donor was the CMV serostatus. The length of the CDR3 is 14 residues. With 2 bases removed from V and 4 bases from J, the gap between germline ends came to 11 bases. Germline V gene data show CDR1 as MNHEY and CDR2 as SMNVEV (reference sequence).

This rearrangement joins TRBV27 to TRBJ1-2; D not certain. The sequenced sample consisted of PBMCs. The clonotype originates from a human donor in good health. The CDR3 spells CASSLVQALYGYTF. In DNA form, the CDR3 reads TGTGCCAGCAGTTTAGTGCAGGCTCTCTATGGCTACACCTTC.